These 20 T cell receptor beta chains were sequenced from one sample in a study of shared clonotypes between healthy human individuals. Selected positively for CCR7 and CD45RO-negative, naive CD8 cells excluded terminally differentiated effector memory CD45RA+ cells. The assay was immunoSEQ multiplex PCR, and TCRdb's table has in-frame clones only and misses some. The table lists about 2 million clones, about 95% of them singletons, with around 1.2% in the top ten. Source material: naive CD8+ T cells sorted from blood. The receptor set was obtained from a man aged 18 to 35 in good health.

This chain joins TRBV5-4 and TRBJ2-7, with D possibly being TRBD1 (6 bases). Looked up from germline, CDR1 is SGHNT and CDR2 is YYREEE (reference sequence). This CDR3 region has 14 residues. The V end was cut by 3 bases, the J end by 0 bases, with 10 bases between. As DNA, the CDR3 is TGTGCCAGCAGCTCTCAGGACAGCTCCTACGAGCAGTACTTC. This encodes CASSSQDSSYEQYF. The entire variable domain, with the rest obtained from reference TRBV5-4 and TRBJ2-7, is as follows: ETGVTQSPTHLIKTRGQQVTLRCSSQSGHNTVSWYQQALGQGPQFIFQYYREEENGRGNFPPRFSGLQFPNYSSELNVNALELDDSALYLCASSSQDSSYEQYFGPGTRLTVT.

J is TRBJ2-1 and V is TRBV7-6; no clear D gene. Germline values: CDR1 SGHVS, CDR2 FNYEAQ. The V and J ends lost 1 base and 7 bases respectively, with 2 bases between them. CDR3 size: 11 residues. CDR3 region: CASSLVNEQFF. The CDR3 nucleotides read TGTGCCAGCAGCTTAGTTAATGAGCAGTTCTTC.

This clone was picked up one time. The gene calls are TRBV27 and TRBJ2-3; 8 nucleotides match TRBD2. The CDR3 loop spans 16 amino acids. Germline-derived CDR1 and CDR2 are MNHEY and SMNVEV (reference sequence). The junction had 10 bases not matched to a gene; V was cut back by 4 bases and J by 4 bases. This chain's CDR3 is CASSSPAGVPSDTQYF. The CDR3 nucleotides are TGTGCCAGCAGTTCTCCAGCGGGAGTTCCCTCAGATACGCAGTATTTT.

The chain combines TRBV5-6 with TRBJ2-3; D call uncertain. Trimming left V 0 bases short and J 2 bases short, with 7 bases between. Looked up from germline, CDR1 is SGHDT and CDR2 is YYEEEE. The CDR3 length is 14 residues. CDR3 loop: CASSLEKTTDTQYF. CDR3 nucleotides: TGTGCCAGCAGCTTGGAGAAAACCACAGATACGCAGTATTTT. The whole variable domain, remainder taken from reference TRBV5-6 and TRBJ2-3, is DAGVTQSPTHLIKTRGQQVTLRCSPKSGHDTVSWYQQALGQGPQFIFQYYEEEERQRGNFPDRFSGHQFPNYSSELNVNALLLGDSALYLCASSLEKTTDTQYFGPGTRLTVL.

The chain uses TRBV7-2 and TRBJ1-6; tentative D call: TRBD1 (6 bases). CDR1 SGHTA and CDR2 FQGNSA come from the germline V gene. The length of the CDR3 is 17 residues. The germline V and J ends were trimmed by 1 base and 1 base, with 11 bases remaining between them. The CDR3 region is CASSLVSGASYNSPLHF. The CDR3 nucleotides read TGTGCCAGCAGCTTAGTTTCGGGGGCGTCCTATAATTCACCCCTCCACTTT.

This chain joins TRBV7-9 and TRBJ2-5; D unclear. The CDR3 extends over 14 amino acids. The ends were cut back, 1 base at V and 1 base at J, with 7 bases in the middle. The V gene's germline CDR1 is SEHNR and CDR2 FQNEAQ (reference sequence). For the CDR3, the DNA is TGTGCCAGCAGCTTAGTTTCCTCCCAAGAGACCCAGTACTTC. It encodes CASSLVSSQETQYF.

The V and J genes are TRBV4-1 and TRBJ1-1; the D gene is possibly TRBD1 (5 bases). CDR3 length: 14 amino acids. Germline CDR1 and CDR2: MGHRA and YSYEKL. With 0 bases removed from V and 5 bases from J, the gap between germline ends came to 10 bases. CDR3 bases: TGCGCCAGCAGCCAAGATCTCCCAGGGACTGAAGCTTTCTTT. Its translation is CASSQDLPGTEAFF.

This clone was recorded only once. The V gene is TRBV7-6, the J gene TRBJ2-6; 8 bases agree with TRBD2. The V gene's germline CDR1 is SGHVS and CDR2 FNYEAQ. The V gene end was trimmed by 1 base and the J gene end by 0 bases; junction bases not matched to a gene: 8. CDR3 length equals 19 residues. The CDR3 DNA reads TGTGCCAGCAGCTTAGTTATGGCGGGGGGAAGCTCTGGGGCCAACGTCCTGACTTTC. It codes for CASSLVMAGGSSGANVLTF.

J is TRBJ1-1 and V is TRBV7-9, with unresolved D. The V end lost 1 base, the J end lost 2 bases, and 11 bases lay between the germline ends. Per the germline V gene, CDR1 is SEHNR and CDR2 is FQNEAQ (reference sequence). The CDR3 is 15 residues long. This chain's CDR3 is CASSLGVSINTEAFF. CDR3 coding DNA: TGTGCCAGCAGCTTAGGTGTCTCAATCAACACTGAAGCTTTCTTT.

CDR3 protein: CASRQTPGQSTDTQYF. DNA of the CDR3: TGTGCCAGCAGACAAACTCCGGGACAAAGCACAGATACGCAGTATTTT. The V gene is TRBV11-2, the J gene TRBJ2-3; TRBD1 might be the D (6 bases). Germline V lookup: CDR1 SGHAT, CDR2 FQNNGV. The CDR3 loop spans 16 amino acids. Trimming shortened V by 6 bases and J by 0 bases, and 16 bases separated the two germline ends.

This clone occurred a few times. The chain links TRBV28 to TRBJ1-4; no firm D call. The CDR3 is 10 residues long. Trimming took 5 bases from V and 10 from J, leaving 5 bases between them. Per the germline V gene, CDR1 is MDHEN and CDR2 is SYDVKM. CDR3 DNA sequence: TGTGCCAGCAGTAGCACAAAACTGTTTTTT. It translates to CASSSTKLFF.

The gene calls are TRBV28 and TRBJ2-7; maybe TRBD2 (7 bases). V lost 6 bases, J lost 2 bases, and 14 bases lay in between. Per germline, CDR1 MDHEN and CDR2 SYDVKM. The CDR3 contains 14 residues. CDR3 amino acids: CASRGGLPPYEQYF. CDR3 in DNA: TGTGCCAGCAGGGGGGGGCTGCCCCCCTACGAGCAGTACTTC.

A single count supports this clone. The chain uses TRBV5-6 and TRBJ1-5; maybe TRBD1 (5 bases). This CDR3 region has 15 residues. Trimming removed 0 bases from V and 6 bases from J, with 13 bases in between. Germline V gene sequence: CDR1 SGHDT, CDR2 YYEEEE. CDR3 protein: CASSLGGDFGQPQHF. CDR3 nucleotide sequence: TGTGCCAGCAGCTTGGGAGGGGACTTCGGTCAGCCCCAGCATTTT.

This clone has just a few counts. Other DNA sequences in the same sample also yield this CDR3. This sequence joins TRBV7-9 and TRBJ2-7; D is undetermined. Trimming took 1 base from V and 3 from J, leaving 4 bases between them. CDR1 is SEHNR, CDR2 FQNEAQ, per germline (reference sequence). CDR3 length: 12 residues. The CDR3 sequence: CASSLGFYEQYF. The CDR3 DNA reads TGTGCCAGCAGCTTAGGATTCTACGAGCAGTACTTC.

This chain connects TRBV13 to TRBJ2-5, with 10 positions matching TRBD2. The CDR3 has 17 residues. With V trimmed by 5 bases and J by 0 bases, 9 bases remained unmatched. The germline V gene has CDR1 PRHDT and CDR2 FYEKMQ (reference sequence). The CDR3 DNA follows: TGTGCCAGCAGCGCAGGACTAGCGGAACTGTACCAAGAGACCCAGTACTTC. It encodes CASSAGLAELYQETQYF. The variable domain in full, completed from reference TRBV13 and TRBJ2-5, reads AAGVIQSPRHLIKEKRETATLKCYPIPRHDTVYWYQQGPGQDPQFLISFYEKMQSDKGSIPDRFSAQQFSDYHSELNMSSLELGDSALYFCASSAGLAELYQETQYFGPGTRLLVL.

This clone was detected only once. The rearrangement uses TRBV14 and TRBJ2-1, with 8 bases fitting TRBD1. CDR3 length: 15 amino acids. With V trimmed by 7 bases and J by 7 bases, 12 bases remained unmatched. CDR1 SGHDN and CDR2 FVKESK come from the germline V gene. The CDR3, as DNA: TGTGCCAGCACTTGGCGTCGACAGGGGAGGAATGAGCAGTTCTTC. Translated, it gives CASTWRRQGRNEQFF. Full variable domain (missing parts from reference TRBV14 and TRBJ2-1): EAGVTQFPSHSVIEKGQTVTLRCDPISGHDNLYWYRRVMGKEIKFLLHFVKESKQDESGMPNNRFLAERTGGTYSTLKVQPAELEDSGVYFCASTWRRQGRNEQFFGPGTRLTVL.

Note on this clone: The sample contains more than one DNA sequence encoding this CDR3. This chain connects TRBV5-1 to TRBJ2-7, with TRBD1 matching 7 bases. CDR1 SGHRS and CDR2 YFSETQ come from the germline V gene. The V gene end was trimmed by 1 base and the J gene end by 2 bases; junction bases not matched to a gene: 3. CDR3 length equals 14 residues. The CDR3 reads CASSLRQGAYEQYF. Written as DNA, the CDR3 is TGCGCCAGCAGCTTGCGACAGGGCGCCTACGAGCAGTACTTC.

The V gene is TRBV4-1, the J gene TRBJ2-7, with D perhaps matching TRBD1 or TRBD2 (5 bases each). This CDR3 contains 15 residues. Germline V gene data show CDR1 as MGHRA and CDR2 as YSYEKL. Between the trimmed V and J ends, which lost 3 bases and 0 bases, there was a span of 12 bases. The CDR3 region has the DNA TGCGCCAGCAGCCACGGTCCAGGGACCTCCTACGAGCAGTACTTC. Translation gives CASSHGPGTSYEQYF.

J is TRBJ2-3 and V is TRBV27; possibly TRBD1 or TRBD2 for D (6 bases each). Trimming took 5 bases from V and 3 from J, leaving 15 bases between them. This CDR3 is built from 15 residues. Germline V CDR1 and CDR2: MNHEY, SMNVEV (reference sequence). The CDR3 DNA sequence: TGTGCCAGCAGTGCCCCCCGAGGGGGGACAGATACGCAGTATTTT. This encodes CASSAPRGGTDTQYF.

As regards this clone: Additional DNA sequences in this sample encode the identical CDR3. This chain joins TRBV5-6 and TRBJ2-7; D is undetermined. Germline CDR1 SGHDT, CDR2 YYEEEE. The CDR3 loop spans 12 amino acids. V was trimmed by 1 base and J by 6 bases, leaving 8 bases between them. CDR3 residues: CASSLSRSEQYF. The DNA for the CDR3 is TGTGCCAGCAGCTTGTCCCGGTCCGAGCAGTACTTC. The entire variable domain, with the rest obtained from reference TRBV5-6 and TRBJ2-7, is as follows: DAGVTQSPTHLIKTRGQQVTLRCSPKSGHDTVSWYQQALGQGPQFIFQYYEEEERQRGNFPDRFSGHQFPNYSSELNVNALLLGDSALYLCASSLSRSEQYFGPGTRLTVT.